This TCR beta chain was recovered during a study of T-cell memory formation after mild COVID-19. TCRdb redid the calling of the 5' RACE reads with MiXCR, one entry per CDR3 protein. The data contain about 210,000 distinct CDR3 sequences, about 10% of them seen just once; the ten biggest clones take up under 3.5%. Trimming pared 5 bases from V and 9 bases from J, leaving 19 bases between. The germline CDR1 and CDR2 sequences are SEHNR and FQNEAQ (reference sequence). The CDR3 runs 14 residues. The origin of this receptor is a man between 18 and 29 years old who had mild COVID-19 (a few samples of this study predate the infection). Cell type and time point are not known. V gene TRBV7-9 combines with J gene TRBJ1-1; D is ambiguous. Sequencing was performed on PBMCs or a T cell subset sorted from them (not recorded which). This CDR3 is CASSAPLETLKAFF. The CDR3 DNA reads as TGTGCCAGCAGCGCGCCCTTGGAGACCCTAAAAGCTTTCTTT.